Following are 21 T cell receptor beta chains from one sample sequenced in a study of T cells in tuberculosis. Profiling relied on immunoSEQ multiplex PCR, and the TCRdb table lists in-frame clones only, not all of them. This sample yields about 58,000 clones, of which roughly 87% are seen a single time; 21% belongs to the top ten. Sorting used thawed, overnight-rested PBMC stained with anti-CD3, a viability dye and GMM-loaded CD1B tetramer. The lipid loaded on the CD1B tetramers was C32 glucose monomycolate from Rhodococcus equi. Sequencing input: CD1b-GMM tetramer-negative cells sorted from PBMCs. The receptor source for this set is an adult woman with latent tuberculosis.

The V call is TRBV6-6, the J call TRBJ1-2; D is possibly TRBD1 (5 bases). Germline V gene data show CDR1 as MNHNY and CDR2 as SVGAGI (reference sequence). This CDR3 has 14 residues. V lost 6 bases, J lost 5 bases, and 16 bases lay in between. The CDR3 DNA sequence: TGTGCCAGCAGCCTAGAAGGGGTGGGGTATGGCTACACCTTC. Residues: CASSLEGVGYGYTF.

J is TRBJ2-1 and V is TRBV19, with TRBD2 as a possible D gene (6 bases). V lost 5 bases, J lost 0 bases, and 17 bases lay in between. Germline V gene lookup returns CDR1 LNHDA and CDR2 SQIVND (reference sequence). CDR3 length equals 17 residues. The CDR3 nucleotides are TGTGCCAGTAGTCATCCCCGGGACTTTAGCTCCTACAATGAGCAGTTCTTC. Residues: CASSHPRDFSSYNEQFF. Complete variable domain (other parts from reference TRBV19 and TRBJ2-1): DGGITQSPKYLFRKEGQNVTLSCEQNLNHDAMYWYRQDPGQGLRLIYYSQIVNDFQKGDIAEGYSVSREKKESFPLTVTSAQKNPTAFYLCASSHPRDFSSYNEQFFGPGTRLTVL.

The genes are TRBV14 and TRBJ2-2; TRBD1 matches 8 bases. This CDR3 has 15 amino acids. The J segment lost 2 bases and the V segment lost 6 bases, leaving 5 bases of the junction unmatched. Germline V gene sequence: CDR1 SGHDN, CDR2 FVKESK. The CDR3 DNA reads TGTGCCAGCAGGAGCCAGGGGGCCAACACCGGGGAGCTGTTTTTT. As protein: CASRSQGANTGELFF.

The chain couples TRBV6-4 to TRBJ1-1; TRBD1 is a possible D gene (5 bases). V shed 2 bases and J shed 4 bases, with 8 bases lying between them. This CDR3 spans 13 amino acids. CDR1 and CDR2 from the germline V gene are MRHNA and SNTAGT. CDR3 DNA sequence: TGTGCCAGCAGTGACGGGGGGGGCACTGAAGCTTTCTTT. Its protein product is CASSDGGGTEAFF.

The chain is built from TRBV28 and TRBJ2-7, with D possibly being TRBD2 (6 bases). The germline V and J ends were trimmed by 7 bases and 3 bases, with 16 bases remaining between them. In germline, CDR1 is MDHEN, CDR2 SYDVKM. The CDR3 has 14 residues. The CDR3 DNA reads as TGTGCCAGCAAACGAACGACGGACTACTACGAGCAGTACTTC. Protein: CASKRTTDYYEQYF.

V usage is TRBV6-1 and J usage is TRBJ2-7; possibly TRBD1 for D (6 bases). V was trimmed by 3 bases and J by 1 base, leaving 19 bases between them. The CDR3 runs to 17 residues. Germline V gives CDR1 MNHNS, CDR2 SASEGT. The CDR3 bases are TGTGCCAGCAGTGAGACTTCCGGGACATATGCTTCCTACGAGCAGTACTTC. It codes for CASSETSGTYASYEQYF.

V usage is TRBV4-3 and J usage is TRBJ2-6, with 8 bases lining up with TRBD1. Germline V CDR1 and CDR2: LGHNA, YSLEER. Trimming removed 8 bases from V and 2 bases from J; junction bases left unmatched: 5. This CDR3 is built from 15 residues. The CDR3 nucleotides read TGCGCCAGCGGGCAGGGGGCGGCTGGGGCCAACGTCCTGACTTTC. Translating it yields CASGQGAAGANVLTF.

The J gene is TRBJ2-7, the V gene TRBV9, with D possibly being TRBD1 (5 bases). This CDR3 comprises 13 residues. Trimming stripped 3 bases from V and 5 bases from J, with 12 bases between. The germline CDR1 and CDR2 sequences are SGDLS and YYNGEE. The CDR3 DNA sequence: TGTGCCAGCAGCGAAAATTGGGGCAACGAGCAGTACTTC. Amino acids: CASSENWGNEQYF.

The chain recombines TRBV5-4 with TRBJ1-1, with a tentative D call TRBD1 (5 bases). This CDR3 spans 15 amino acids. The germline V and J ends were trimmed by 1 base and 3 bases, with 13 bases remaining between them. Per the germline V gene, CDR1 is SGHNT and CDR2 is YYREEE (reference sequence). The DNA for the CDR3 is TGTGCCAGCAGCTTGTCGCAAGGGGCCTACACTGAAGCTTTCTTT. Amino acid sequence: CASSLSQGAYTEAFF.

J is TRBJ1-2 and V is TRBV14; D is possibly TRBD1 (6 bases). This CDR3 has 13 residues. The V end was cut by 4 bases, the J end by 4 bases, with 10 bases between. CDR1 is SGHDN, CDR2 FVKESK, per germline. CDR3 sequence reads: CASSPETGYGYTF. CDR3 DNA sequence: TGTGCCAGCAGCCCAGAGACAGGCTATGGCTACACCTTC.

V is TRBV4-3 and J is TRBJ2-5, with 8 nucleotides matching TRBD1. In germline, CDR1 is LGHNA, CDR2 YSLEER. The CDR3 is 15 residues long. V dropped 0 bases and J dropped 4; count of bases not matched to a gene: 4. The CDR3, as DNA: TGCGCCAGCAGCCAAGAGTGGACAGGGAGAGAGACCCAGTACTTC. Amino acids: CASSQEWTGRETQYF.

V and J are TRBV18 and TRBJ2-5; 10 bases map to TRBD1. Trimming at V came to 2 bases and at J to 8 bases, leaving 5 bases not matched to a gene. Germline V gene sequence: CDR1 KGHSH, CDR2 LQKENI. The CDR3 runs 14 residues. The CDR3 DNA sequence: TGTGCCAGCTCACCAGGCGGACAGGGGGTAACCCAGTACTTC. As protein: CASSPGGQGVTQYF.

This rearrangement joins TRBV7-2 to TRBJ2-7; 9 bases match TRBD2. The germline V gene encodes CDR1 SGHTA and CDR2 FQGNSA. The trim removed 5 bases at V and 3 bases at J, leaving 5 bases unmatched. The CDR3 runs to 14 residues. The CDR3 DNA sequence: TGTGCCAGCAGCCGATCTAGCGGGGACTACGAGCAGTACTTC. Translation gives CASSRSSGDYEQYF. The full variable domain, with the rest looked up from reference TRBV7-2 and TRBJ2-7, is GAGVSQSPSNKVTEKGKDVELRCDPISGHTALYWYRQSLGQGLEFLIYFQGNSAPDKSGLPSDRFSAERTGGSVSTLTIQRTQQEDSAVYLCASSRSSGDYEQYFGPGTRLTVT.

The rearrangement joins TRBV28 to TRBJ2-4; no firm D call. The CDR3 length is 15 residues. CDR1 is MDHEN, CDR2 SYDVKM, per germline. V was clipped by 2 bases and J by 0 bases, with 8 bases between them. The CDR3 here is CASSLKRLAKNIQYF. CDR3 DNA: TGTGCCAGCAGTTTAAAGAGACTAGCCAAAAACATTCAGTACTTC.

V and J are TRBV7-2 and TRBJ2-1, with 7 bases lining up with TRBD2. After removal of 0 bases from V and 1 base from J, the junction contained 3 bases not matched to a gene. The CDR3 runs 16 residues. Germline CDR1 SGHTA, CDR2 FQGNSA. The CDR3 reads CASSLATGGSYNEQFF. DNA of the CDR3: TGTGCCAGCAGCTTAGCTACGGGAGGTTCCTACAATGAGCAGTTCTTC.

This clone was detected once. This rearrangement joins TRBV11-2 to TRBJ2-5; a possible D gene is TRBD2 (6 bases). The length of the CDR3 is 13 residues. V shed 3 bases and J shed 2 bases, with 7 bases lying between them. Germline V gives CDR1 SGHAT, CDR2 FQNNGV. The CDR3: CASSFSGQETQYF. The CDR3 nucleotides are TGTGCCAGCAGCTTCAGCGGGCAAGAGACCCAGTACTTC. The full variable domain, with the rest looked up from reference TRBV11-2 and TRBJ2-5, is EAGVAQSPRYKIIEKRQSVAFWCNPISGHATLYWYQQILGQGPKLLIQFQNNGVVDDSQLPKDRFSAERLKGVDSTLKIQPAKLEDSAVYLCASSFSGQETQYFGPGTRLLVL.

This clone was recorded a few times. The chain links TRBV7-2 to TRBJ2-1, with D unclear. The CDR3 is made up of 15 amino acids. Per germline, CDR1 SGHTA and CDR2 FQGNSA. The ends were cut back, 0 bases at V and 0 bases at J, with 6 bases in the middle. The CDR3 loop reads CASSLAPVSYNEQFF. In nucleotides, the CDR3 is TGTGCCAGCAGCTTAGCCCCAGTCTCCTACAATGAGCAGTTCTTC.

The DNA for the CDR3 is TGTGCCAGCAGTGTACCTGAACAGGCCCTGAACACTGAAGCTTTCTTT. Translated: CASSVPEQALNTEAFF. The rearrangement joins TRBV2 to TRBJ1-1; D is possibly TRBD1 (5 bases). V lost 4 bases, J lost 0 bases, and 15 bases lay in between. The germline CDR1 and CDR2 sequences are SNHLY and FYNNEI. The CDR3 covers 16 residues.

This sequence joins TRBV27 and TRBJ2-3; 9 bases align to TRBD1. Germline V gene data show CDR1 as MNHEY and CDR2 as SMNVEV (reference sequence). J gave up 6 bases and V 6 bases, and 1 base lay outside the gene matches. The CDR3 has 12 residues. The CDR3 here is CASRQGADTQYF. CDR3 DNA sequence: TGTGCCAGCAGACAGGGGGCGGATACGCAGTATTTT.

This clone has only one observation. The genes are TRBV5-8 and TRBJ2-7, with 8 bases fitting TRBD2. The CDR3 sequence is 15 residues long. From germline, CDR1 is SGHTS and CDR2 YDEGEE. V lost 3 bases, J lost 2 bases, and 7 bases stayed unmatched. The CDR3 bases are TGTGCCAGCAGCTATCGTCCAGCGGGGGCCTACGAGCAGTACTTC. Protein: CASSYRPAGAYEQYF.

This rearrangement joins TRBV19 to TRBJ2-4, with 11 positions matching TRBD1. Trimming at V came to 1 base and at J to 11 bases, leaving 4 bases not matched to a gene. CDR1 and CDR2 (germline): LNHDA, SQIVND (reference sequence). The CDR3 is 14 residues long. In nucleotides, the CDR3 is TGTGCCAGTAGTATAGTCCCGGGACAGGGGGTTCAGTACTTC. It specifies CASSIVPGQGVQYF.